The source of this T cell receptor (beta chain) is a study of spatial heterogeneity in lung cancer. This clonotype was seen ten or more times. Documented time point: blood at routine non-recurrence follow-up after resection. Unsorted whole RNA from tumor, nontumor lung or frozen PBMC underwent sequencing. TCRdb called the 5' RACE reads again in MiXCR, with one record for every CDR3 protein. This sample has some 54,000 distinct CDR3 sequences, with about 7.4% found just once. Germline values: CDR1 SGHTA, CDR2 FQGNSA. This CDR3 comprises 16 residues. Trimming pared 2 bases from V and 0 bases from J, leaving 11 bases between.

Specimen: PBMCs, collected at follow-up. The chain employs TRBV7-2 and TRBJ2-1; D possibly uses TRBD1 or TRBD2 (5 bases each). This sequence was found in a female donor with early-stage non-small cell lung cancer. CDR3 region: CASSLTGTHSYNEQFF. CDR3 DNA sequence: TGTGCCAGCAGCTTAACCGGGACCCACTCCTACAATGAGCAGTTCTTC.